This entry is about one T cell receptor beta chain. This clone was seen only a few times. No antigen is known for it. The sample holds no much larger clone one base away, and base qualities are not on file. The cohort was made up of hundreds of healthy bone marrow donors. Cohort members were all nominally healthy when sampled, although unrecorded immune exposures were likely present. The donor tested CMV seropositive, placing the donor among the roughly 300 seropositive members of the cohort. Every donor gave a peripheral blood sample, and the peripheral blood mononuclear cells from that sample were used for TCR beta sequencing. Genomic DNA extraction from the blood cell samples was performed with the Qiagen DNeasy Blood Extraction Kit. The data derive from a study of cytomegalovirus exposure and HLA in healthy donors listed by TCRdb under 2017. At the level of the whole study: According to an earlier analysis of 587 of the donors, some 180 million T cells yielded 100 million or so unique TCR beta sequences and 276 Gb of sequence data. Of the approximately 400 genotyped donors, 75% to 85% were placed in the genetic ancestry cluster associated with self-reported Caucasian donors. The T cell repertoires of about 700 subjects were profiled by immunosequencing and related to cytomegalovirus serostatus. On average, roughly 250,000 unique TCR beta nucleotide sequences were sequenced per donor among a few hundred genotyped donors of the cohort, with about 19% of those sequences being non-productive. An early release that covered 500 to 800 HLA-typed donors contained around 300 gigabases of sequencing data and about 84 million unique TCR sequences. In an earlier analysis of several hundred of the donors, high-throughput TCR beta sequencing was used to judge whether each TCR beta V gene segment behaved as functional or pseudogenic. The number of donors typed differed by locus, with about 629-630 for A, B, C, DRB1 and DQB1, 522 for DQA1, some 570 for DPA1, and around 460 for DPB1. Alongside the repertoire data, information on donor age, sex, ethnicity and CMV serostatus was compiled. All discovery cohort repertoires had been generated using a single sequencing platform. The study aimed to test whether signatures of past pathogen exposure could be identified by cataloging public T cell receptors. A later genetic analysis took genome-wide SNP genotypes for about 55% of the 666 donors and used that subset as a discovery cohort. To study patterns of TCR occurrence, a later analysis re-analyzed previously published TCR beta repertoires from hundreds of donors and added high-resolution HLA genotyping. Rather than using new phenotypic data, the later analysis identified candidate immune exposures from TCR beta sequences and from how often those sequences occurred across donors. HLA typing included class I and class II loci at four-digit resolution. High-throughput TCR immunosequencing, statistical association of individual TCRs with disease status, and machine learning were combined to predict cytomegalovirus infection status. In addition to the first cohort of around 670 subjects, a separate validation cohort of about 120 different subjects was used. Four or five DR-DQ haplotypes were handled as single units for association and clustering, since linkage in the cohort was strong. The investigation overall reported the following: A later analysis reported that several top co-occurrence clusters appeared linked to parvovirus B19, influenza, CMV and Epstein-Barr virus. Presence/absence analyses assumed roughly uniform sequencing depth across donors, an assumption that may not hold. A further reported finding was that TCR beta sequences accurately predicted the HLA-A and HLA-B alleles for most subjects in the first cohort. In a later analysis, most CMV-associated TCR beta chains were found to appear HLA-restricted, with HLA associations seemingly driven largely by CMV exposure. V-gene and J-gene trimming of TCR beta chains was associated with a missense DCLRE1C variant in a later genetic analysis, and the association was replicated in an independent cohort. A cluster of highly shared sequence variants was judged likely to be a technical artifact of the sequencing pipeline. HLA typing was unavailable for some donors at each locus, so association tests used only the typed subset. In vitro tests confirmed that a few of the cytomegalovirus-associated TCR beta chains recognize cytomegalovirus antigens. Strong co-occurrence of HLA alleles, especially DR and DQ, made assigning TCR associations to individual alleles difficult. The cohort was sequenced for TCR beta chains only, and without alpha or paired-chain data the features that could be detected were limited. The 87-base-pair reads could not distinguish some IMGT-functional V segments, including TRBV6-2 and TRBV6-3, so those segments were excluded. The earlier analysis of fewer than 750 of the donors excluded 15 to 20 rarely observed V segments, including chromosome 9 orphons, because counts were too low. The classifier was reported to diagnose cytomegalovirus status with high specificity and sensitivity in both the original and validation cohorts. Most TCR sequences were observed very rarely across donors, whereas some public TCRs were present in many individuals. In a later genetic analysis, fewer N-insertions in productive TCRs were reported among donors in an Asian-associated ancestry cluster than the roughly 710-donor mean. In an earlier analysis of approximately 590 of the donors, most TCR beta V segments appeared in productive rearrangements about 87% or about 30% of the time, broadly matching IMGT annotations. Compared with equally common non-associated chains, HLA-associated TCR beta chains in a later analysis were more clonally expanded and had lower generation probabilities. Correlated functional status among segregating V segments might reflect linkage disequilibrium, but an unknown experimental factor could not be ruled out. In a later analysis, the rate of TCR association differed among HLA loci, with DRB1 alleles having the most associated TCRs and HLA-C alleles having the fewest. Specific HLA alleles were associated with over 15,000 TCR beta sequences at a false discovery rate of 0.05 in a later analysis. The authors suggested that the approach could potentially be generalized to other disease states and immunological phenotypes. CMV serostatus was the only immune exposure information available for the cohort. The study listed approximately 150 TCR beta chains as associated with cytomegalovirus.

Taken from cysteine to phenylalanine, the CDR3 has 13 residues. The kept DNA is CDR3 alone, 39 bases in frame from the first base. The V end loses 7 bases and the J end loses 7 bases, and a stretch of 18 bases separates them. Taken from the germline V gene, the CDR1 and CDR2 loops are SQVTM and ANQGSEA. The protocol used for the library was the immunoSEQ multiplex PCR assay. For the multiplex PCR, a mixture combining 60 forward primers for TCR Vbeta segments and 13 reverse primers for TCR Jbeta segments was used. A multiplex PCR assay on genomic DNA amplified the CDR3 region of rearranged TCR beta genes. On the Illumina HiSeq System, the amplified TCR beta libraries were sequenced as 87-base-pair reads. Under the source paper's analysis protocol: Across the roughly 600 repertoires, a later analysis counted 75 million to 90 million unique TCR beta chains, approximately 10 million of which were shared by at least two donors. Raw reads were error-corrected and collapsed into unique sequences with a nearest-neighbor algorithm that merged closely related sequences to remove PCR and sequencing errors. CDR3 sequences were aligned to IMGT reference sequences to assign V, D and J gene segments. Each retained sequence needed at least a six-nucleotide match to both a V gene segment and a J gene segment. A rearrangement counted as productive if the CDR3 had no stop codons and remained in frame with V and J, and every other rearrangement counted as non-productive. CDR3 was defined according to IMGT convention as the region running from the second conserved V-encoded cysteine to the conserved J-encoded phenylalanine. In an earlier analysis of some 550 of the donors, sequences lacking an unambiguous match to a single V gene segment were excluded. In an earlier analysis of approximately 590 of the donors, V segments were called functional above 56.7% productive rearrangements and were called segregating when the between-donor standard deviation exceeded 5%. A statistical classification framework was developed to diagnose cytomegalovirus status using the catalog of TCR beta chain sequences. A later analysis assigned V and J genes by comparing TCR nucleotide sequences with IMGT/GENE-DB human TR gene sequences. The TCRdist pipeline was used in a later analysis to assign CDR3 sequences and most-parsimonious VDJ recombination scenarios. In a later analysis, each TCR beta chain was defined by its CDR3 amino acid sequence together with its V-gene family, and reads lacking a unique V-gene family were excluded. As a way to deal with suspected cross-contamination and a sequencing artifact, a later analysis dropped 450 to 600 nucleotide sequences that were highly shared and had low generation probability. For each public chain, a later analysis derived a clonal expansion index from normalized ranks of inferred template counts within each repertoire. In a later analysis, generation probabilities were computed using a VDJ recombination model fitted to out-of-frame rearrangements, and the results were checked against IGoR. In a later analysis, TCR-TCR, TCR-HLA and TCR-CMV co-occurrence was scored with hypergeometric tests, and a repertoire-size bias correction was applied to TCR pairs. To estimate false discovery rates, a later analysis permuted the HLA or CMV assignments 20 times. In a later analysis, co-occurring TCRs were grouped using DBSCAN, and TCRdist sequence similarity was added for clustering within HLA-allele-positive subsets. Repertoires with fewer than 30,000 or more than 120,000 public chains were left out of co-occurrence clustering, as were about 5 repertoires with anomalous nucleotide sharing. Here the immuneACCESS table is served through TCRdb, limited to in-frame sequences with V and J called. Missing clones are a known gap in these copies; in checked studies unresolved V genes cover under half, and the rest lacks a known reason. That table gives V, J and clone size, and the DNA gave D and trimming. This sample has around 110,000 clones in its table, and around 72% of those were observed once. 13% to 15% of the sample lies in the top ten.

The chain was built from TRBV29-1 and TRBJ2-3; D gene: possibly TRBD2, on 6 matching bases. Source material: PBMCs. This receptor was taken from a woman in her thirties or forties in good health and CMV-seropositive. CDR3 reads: CSAGGGGGNTQYF. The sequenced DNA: TGCAGCGCCGGGGGTGGGGGAGGAAATACGCAGTATTTT.